This TCR beta chain was identified during a study of radiotherapy plus CTLA-4 blockade in lung cancer. General study results and limits: Among reported predictors of response, early blood T cell clone dynamics with interferon-beta performed best.

V shed 2 bases and J shed 3 bases, with 13 bases lying between them. Germline-derived CDR1 and CDR2 are SGHRS and YFSETQ. The CDR3 sequence is 15 residues long. Method: immunoSEQ multiplex PCR; TCRdb's copy keeps in-frame clones and lacks some. Of more than 80,000 clones detected, approximately 87% appear once; the ten largest clones hold under 2.5%. About this clone: As yet, its antigen is unknown.

The chain couples TRBV5-1 to TRBJ2-3; D tentatively reads TRBD1 or TRBD2 (6 bases each). The sequencing here drew on peripheral blood, taken from a patient treated with radiotherapy plus ipilimumab. The source of this sequence is a human donor with non-small cell lung cancer that progressed on radiotherapy plus ipilimumab. Some clones in this sample may be carry-over from other donors' samples. CDR3 region: CASSFSGALTDTQYF. The DNA of the CDR3 is TGCGCCAGCAGCTTCTCGGGGGCCTTGACAGATACGCAGTATTTT.